These 8 T cell receptor beta chains share one sample of origin, sequenced in a study of shared clonotypes between healthy human individuals. Assay used: immunoSEQ multiplex PCR; TCRdb lists only in-frame clones, some missing. The repertoire holds approximately 2,000,000 clones, under 95% seen once, with 0.37% in the top ten. Sequenced sample: naive CD4+ T cells from PBMCs. Subset noted: CD45RA+ positively selected. These TCRs come from a man aged 18 to 29 in good health. Some clones in this sample may be carry-over from other donors' samples.

The J gene is TRBJ1-2, the V gene TRBV15; 8 bases align to TRBD1. The CDR3 is made up of 16 amino acids. Germline values: CDR1 LNHNV, CDR2 YYDKDF (reference sequence). Trimming removed 1 base from V and 4 bases from J; junction bases left unmatched: 8. The CDR3 spells CATSRGQGAPVYGYTF. The CDR3 DNA follows: TGTGCCACCAGCAGAGGGCAGGGGGCGCCTGTCTATGGCTACACCTTC.

The count of this clone is one. V gene TRBV15 combines with J gene TRBJ2-7, with D perhaps TRBD1 (5 bases). Between the trimmed V and J ends, which lost 0 bases and 4 bases, there was a span of 16 bases. Per the germline V gene, CDR1 is LNHNV and CDR2 is YYDKDF (reference sequence). The CDR3 loop spans 16 amino acids. The CDR3 is CATSREGAGWSYEQYF. The CDR3 DNA is TGTGCCACCAGCAGAGAAGGGGCAGGTTGGTCATACGAGCAGTACTTC.

The chain recombines TRBV5-1 with TRBJ1-3; a possible D gene is TRBD1 (6 bases). CDR1 and CDR2 (germline): SGHRS, YFSETQ. The V gene lost 4 bases and the J gene lost 0 bases, with 14 bases spanning the gap. The CDR3 has 16 amino acids. CDR3 DNA sequence: TGCGCCAGCAGCGAACAGGGTATTGGCTCTGGAAACACCATATATTTT. It translates to CASSEQGIGSGNTIYF.

This chain links TRBV7-3 with TRBJ2-3; 9 bases align to TRBD1. The V and J ends lost 6 bases and 5 bases, in that order; junction bases with no gene match: 6. Germline loops: CDR1 SGHTA, CDR2 FQGTGA. The CDR3 sequence is 14 residues long. The CDR3 region has the DNA TGTGCCAGCAGTAGACAGGGGGGGAGAGATACGCAGTATTTT. This sequence encodes CASSRQGGRDTQYF.

The gene calls are TRBV4-1 and TRBJ2-7, with D possibly matching TRBD2 (5 bases). This CDR3 has 15 amino acids. V was clipped by 1 base and J by 4 bases, with 14 bases between them. Germline assignment: CDR1 MGHRA and CDR2 YSYEKL. The CDR3 sequence is CASSQGGIGLYEQYF. For the CDR3, the DNA is TGCGCCAGCAGCCAAGGAGGGATCGGGCTTTACGAGCAGTACTTC.

The J gene is TRBJ2-1, the V gene TRBV27; D remains unclear. The CDR3 is 11 amino acids. Trimming removed 10 bases at V and 8 bases at J, with 12 bases between. Germline V lookup: CDR1 MNHEY, CDR2 SMNVEV (reference sequence). CDR3 in amino acids: CATKDLYEQFF. The CDR3 nucleotides are TGTGCCACCAAAGACCTCTATGAGCAGTTCTTC.

The rearrangement links TRBV29-1 to TRBJ1-1; TRBD1 is a possible D gene (5 bases). The V gene's germline CDR1 is SQVTM and CDR2 ANQGSEA. V was pared by 5 bases and J by 2 bases, with 9 bases between. The CDR3 totals 12 residues. The CDR3: CSVTGVNTEAFF. In nucleotides, the CDR3 is TGCAGCGTTACAGGCGTCAACACTGAAGCTTTCTTT.

This sequence joins TRBV5-1 and TRBJ2-1; D unresolved. The CDR3 is 14 amino acids. Trimming stripped 3 bases from V and 6 bases from J, with 13 bases between. Germline values: CDR1 SGHRS, CDR2 YFSETQ. The CDR3 loop is CASSSGVGFNEQFF. CDR3 coding DNA: TGCGCCAGCAGCTCTGGAGTCGGCTTCAATGAGCAGTTCTTC.